These 7 T cell receptor beta chains were all obtained from the same sample, sequenced in a study of cytomegalovirus exposure and HLA in healthy donors. Primers included in the PCR were 60 Vbeta and 13 Jbeta primers. Using immunoSEQ multiplex PCR, the repertoire was profiled, and TCRdb retains in-frame clones only, with some absent. The sample records some 170,000 clones, around 80% being singletons. The source material was PBMCs. All receptors derive from an older woman in good health and CMV-seropositive.

The V call is TRBV5-4, the J call TRBJ2-3; TRBD2 aligns across 10 bases. The germline V gene has CDR1 SGHNT and CDR2 YYREEE (reference sequence). Germline trimming cut 3 bases from V and 7 bases from J; bases unmatched to any gene: 14. The CDR3 has 17 residues. The CDR3 DNA reads as TGTGCCAGCAGCTCCCCCGCGGGCAGACTAGCGGGTTATACGCAGTATTTT. This codes for CASSSPAGRLAGYTQYF.

The V gene is TRBV7-8, the J gene TRBJ2-5, with D possibly being TRBD1 (6 bases). The last part of the DNA fits TRBJ2-7 better; the J call may be wrong. This CDR3 is built from 16 residues. Germline V gives CDR1 SGHVS, CDR2 FQNEAQ. The DNA of the CDR3 is TGTGCCAGCAGGTCGCCCCGGGGACACTCAGATTACGAGCAGTACTTC. As protein: CASRSPRGHSDYEQYF.

The chain joins TRBV28 to TRBJ2-7; the D is unclear. V lost 6 bases and J lost 5, with 17 bases in between. The CDR3 has 14 amino acids. The V gene's germline CDR1 is MDHEN and CDR2 SYDVKM. The CDR3 reads CASSSDNGSDEQYF. Here the CDR3 DNA reads TGTGCCAGCAGCTCTGATAACGGGTCAGACGAGCAGTACTTC.

Points on this clone: The sample contains more than one DNA sequence encoding this CDR3. The chain is built from TRBV7-3 and TRBJ2-3; TRBD2 matches at 8 bases. CDR1 is SGHTA and CDR2 is FQGTGA in the germline V gene. The V and J ends lost 6 bases and 4 bases, in that order; junction bases with no gene match: 3. This CDR3 has 13 residues. The CDR3 nucleotides read TGTGCCAGCAGGGCGGGAGGAGCAGATACGCAGTATTTT. As protein: CASRAGGADTQYF.

This chain joins TRBV28 and TRBJ2-1; 9 bases map to TRBD2. J gave up 8 bases and V 4 bases, and 3 bases lay outside the gene matches. The CDR3 is 13 residues long. Looked up from germline, CDR1 is MDHEN and CDR2 is SYDVKM. The CDR3 DNA reads as TGTGCCAGCAGTTGGTTAGCGGGAGATGAGCAGTTCTTC. This translates into CASSWLAGDEQFF.

CDR3 DNA: TGCGCCAGCAGCTTGTTTGTCAGTAAAGAGACCCAGTACTTC. Its translation is CASSLFVSKETQYF. The rearrangement links TRBV5-1 to TRBJ2-5; no firm D call. V dropped 1 base and J dropped 3 bases, with 10 bases sitting between them. The CDR3 has 14 amino acids. Germline-derived CDR1 and CDR2 are SGHRS and YFSETQ. The full variable domain, its missing parts supplied by reference TRBV5-1 and TRBJ2-5, is KAGVTQTPRYLIKTRGQQVTLSCSPISGHRSVSWYQQTPGQGLQFLFEYFSETQRNKGNFPGRFSGRQFSNSRSEMNVSTLELGDSALYLCASSLFVSKETQYFGPGTRLLVL.

The chain joins TRBV30 to TRBJ1-6, with 8 bases fitting TRBD1. The CDR3 extends over 15 amino acids. Trimming at V came to 4 bases and at J to 10 bases, leaving 12 bases not matched to a gene. Germline V lookup: CDR1 GTSNPN, CDR2 SVGIG (reference sequence). CDR3 in amino acids: CAWTPGRTGLSPLHF. The CDR3 nucleotides are TGTGCCTGGACCCCGGGCAGGACAGGGTTGTCACCCCTCCACTTT.